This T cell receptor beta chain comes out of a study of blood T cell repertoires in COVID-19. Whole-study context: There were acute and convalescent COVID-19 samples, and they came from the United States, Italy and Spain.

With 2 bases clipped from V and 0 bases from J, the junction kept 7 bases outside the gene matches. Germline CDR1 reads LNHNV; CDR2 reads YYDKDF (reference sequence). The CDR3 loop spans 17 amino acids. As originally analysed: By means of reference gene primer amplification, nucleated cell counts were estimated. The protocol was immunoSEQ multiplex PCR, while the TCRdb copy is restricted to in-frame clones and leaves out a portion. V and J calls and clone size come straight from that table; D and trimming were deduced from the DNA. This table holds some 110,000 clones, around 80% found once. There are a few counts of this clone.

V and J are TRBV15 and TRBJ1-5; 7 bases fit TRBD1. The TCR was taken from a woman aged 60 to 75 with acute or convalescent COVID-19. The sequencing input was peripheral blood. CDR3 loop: CATSRTRQGNSNQPQHF. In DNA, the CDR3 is TGTGCCACCAGCAGAACTCGACAGGGCAATAGCAATCAGCCCCAGCATTTT.